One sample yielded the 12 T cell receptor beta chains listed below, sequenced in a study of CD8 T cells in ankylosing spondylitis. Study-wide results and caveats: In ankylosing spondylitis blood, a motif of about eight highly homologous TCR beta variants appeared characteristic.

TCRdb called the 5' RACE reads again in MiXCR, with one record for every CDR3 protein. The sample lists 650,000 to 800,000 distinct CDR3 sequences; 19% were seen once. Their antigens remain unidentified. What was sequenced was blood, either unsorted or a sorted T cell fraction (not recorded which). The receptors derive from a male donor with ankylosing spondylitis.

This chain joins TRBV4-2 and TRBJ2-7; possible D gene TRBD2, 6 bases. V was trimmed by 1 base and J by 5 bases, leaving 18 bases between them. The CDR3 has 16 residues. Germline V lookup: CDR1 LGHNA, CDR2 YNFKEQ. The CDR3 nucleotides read TGTGCCAGCAGCCAAGCGCTGTACTCGGGGGTCGACGAGCAGTACTTC. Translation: CASSQALYSGVDEQYF.

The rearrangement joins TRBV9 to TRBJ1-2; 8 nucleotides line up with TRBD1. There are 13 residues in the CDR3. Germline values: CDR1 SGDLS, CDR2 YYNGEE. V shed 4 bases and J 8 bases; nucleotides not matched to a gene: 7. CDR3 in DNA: TGTGCCAGCAGCACTAGGGACAGGTCGGGCTACACCTTC. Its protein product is CASSTRDRSGYTF. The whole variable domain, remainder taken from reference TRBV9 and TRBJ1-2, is DSGVTQTPKHLITATGQRVTLRCSPRSGDLSVYWYQQSLDQGLQFLIQYYNGEERAKGNILERFSAQQFPDLHSELNLSSLELGDSALYFCASSTRDRSGYTFGSGTRLTVV.

The CDR3 bases are TGTGCCAGCAGCGTAAGGGCGGGGTGGGGCGCGGACTATGGCTACACCTTC. As protein: CASSVRAGWGADYGYTF. The chain employs TRBV9 and TRBJ1-2; D perhaps matches TRBD1 (5 bases). This CDR3 is built from 17 residues. Trimming cost V 1 base and J 3 bases, with 19 bases left between them. Germline CDR1 reads SGDLS; CDR2 reads YYNGEE.

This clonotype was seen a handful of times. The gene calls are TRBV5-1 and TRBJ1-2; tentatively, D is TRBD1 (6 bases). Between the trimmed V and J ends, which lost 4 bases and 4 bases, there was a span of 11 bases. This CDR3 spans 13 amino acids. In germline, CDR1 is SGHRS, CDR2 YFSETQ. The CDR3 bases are TGCGCCAGCAGCAGAGGGGGTACCTATGGCTACACCTTC. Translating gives CASSRGGTYGYTF. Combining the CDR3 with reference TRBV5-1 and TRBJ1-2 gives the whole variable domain KAGVTQTPRYLIKTRGQQVTLSCSPISGHRSVSWYQQTPGQGLQFLFEYFSETQRNKGNFPGRFSGRQFSNSRSEMNVSTLELGDSALYLCASSRGGTYGYTFGSGTRLTVV.

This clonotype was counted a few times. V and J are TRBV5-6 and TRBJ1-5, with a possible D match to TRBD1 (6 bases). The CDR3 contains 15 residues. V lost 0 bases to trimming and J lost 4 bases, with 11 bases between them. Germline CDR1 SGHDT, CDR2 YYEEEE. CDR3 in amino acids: CASSLEGHPNQPQHF. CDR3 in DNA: TGTGCCAGCAGCTTGGAGGGACACCCTAATCAGCCCCAGCATTTT.

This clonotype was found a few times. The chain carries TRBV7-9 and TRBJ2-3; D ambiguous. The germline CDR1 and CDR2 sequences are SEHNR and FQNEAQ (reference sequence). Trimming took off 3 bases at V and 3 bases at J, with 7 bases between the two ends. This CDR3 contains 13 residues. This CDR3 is CASSLVWTDTQYF. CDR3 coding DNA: TGTGCCAGCAGCTTGGTGTGGACAGATACGCAGTATTTT.

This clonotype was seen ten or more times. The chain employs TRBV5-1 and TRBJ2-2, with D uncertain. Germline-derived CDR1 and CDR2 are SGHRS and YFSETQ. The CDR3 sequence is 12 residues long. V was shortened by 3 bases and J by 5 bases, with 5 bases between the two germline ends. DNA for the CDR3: TGCGCCAGCAGCTCCTTTACCGGGGAGCTGTTTTTT. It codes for CASSSFTGELFF.

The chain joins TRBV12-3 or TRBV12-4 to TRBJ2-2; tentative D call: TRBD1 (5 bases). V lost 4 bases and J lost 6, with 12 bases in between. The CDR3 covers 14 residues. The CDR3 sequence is CASSWAGIAGELFF. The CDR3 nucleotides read TGTGCCAGCAGTTGGGCAGGGATCGCCGGGGAGCTGTTTTTT.

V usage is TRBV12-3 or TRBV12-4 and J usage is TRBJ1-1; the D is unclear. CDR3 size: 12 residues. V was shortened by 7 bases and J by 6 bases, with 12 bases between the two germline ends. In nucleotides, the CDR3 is TGTGCCAGCACCGTACAAGTGGCTGAAGCTTTCTTT. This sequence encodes CASTVQVAEAFF.

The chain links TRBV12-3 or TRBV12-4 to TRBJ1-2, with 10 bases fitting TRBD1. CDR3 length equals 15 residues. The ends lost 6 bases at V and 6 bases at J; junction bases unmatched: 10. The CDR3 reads CASRTTTGGYDGYTF. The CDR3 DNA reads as TGTGCCAGCAGAACTACGACAGGGGGCTACGATGGCTACACCTTC.

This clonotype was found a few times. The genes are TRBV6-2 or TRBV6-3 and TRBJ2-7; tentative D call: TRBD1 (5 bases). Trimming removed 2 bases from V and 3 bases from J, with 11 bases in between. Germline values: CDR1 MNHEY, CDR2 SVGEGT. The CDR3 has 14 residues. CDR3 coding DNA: TGTGCCAGCAGTTACGGCCAGGGAAACTACGAGCAGTACTTC. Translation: CASSYGQGNYEQYF.

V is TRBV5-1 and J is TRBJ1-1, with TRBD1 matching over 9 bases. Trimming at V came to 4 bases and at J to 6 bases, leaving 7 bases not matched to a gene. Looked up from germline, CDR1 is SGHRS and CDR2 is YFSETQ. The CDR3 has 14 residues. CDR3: CASSPRTGEAEAFF. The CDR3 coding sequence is TGCGCCAGCAGCCCGCGGACAGGGGAGGCTGAAGCTTTCTTT.